This passage covers 23 T cell receptor beta chains from one sample sequenced in a study of neurological immune-mediated disorders. Regarding time point: longitudinal time-point 3. TCRdb called the 5' RACE reads again in MiXCR, with one record for every CDR3 protein. The sample consists of 53,000 or so distinct CDR3 sequences, 8% to 9% of them appearing once. The source material was PBMCs. Receptors were obtained from a middle-aged woman in good health.

This clonotype was picked up many times. V usage is TRBV29-1 and J usage is TRBJ1-4, with 7 bases aligning to TRBD1. The V segment lost 6 bases and the J segment 13 bases; nucleotides outside the gene matches: 11. Germline CDR1 SQVTM, CDR2 ANQGSEA. CDR3 size: 12 residues. The CDR3 reads CSVEQGLDGLFF. CDR3 DNA sequence: TGCAGCGTCGAACAGGGGCTGGATGGACTGTTTTTT.

Many counts were recorded for this clonotype. The chain combines TRBV10-3 with TRBJ2-3, with a weak D call TRBD1 (5 bases). Germline V gene data show CDR1 as ENHRY and CDR2 as SYGVKD. CDR3 length: 11 amino acids. Trimming cost V 10 bases and J 6 bases, with 11 bases left between them. CDR3 coding DNA: TGTGCCACCTGGGGCTTGGATACGCAGTATTTT. Encoded protein: CATWGLDTQYF.

This clonotype was seen repeatedly, ten times or more. V and J are TRBV9 and TRBJ2-7, with 7 bases matching TRBD1. Trimming cost V 4 bases and J 3 bases; bases outside gene matches: 7. The V gene's germline CDR1 is SGDLS and CDR2 YYNGEE. CDR3 length equals 14 residues. CDR3 nucleotide sequence: TGTGCCAGCAGCCCCAGGGGGTCCTACTACGAGCAGTACTTC. This codes for CASSPRGSYYEQYF.

This clonotype was counted ten times or more. V gene TRBV20-1 combines with J gene TRBJ2-1; D unclear. CDR1 and CDR2 (germline): DFQATT, SNEGSKA (reference sequence). The length of the CDR3 is 13 residues. V gave up 8 bases and J gave up 5 bases, with 16 bases separating them. The CDR3 sequence is CSISGLADNEQFF. CDR3 bases: TGCAGTATATCCGGGTTAGCCGACAATGAGCAGTTCTTC.

This clonotype was found many times. V gene TRBV5-1 combines with J gene TRBJ1-1; tentative D call: TRBD1 (5 bases). This CDR3 is built from 14 residues. V was pared by 5 bases and J by 5 bases, with 16 bases between. CDR1 SGHRS and CDR2 YFSETQ come from the germline V gene. In DNA, the CDR3 is TGCGCCAGCAGGGACAATGGTCCTTGGACTGAAGCTTTCTTT. It encodes CASRDNGPWTEAFF.

This clonotype was counted ten times or more. J is TRBJ2-1 and V is TRBV20-1; D perhaps matches TRBD2 (6 bases). Between the trimmed V and J ends, which lost 5 bases and 8 bases, there was a span of 13 bases. The CDR3 consists of 12 residues. From germline, CDR1 is DFQATT and CDR2 SNEGSKA (reference sequence). This CDR3 is CSAGGSADEQFF. The CDR3 nucleotides read TGCAGTGCTGGAGGGTCGGCAGATGAGCAGTTCTTC.

With regard to this clonotype: The limits of the CDR3 on the DNA are not certain, so only TCRdb's listed CDR3 is given. The chain employs TRBV5-1 and TRBJ2-7; the table's D call, TRBD2, has no DNA check behind it. The CDR3 sequence runs 21 residues, both termini included. In germline, CDR1 is SGHRS, CDR2 YFSETQ. CDR3 region: CASSIYLCSAQESSGIDEQYF.

At least ten counts were recorded for this clonotype. The J gene is TRBJ1-4, the V gene TRBV20-1; no definite D call. Germline V CDR1 and CDR2: DFQATT, SNEGSKA (reference sequence). V was shortened by 8 bases and J by 11 bases, with 27 bases between the two germline ends. The CDR3 runs to 15 residues. The CDR3 reads CSPRESGRMQDKLFF. CDR3 nucleotides: TGCAGTCCGAGGGAGAGTGGGAGGATGCAGGATAAACTGTTTTTT.

This clonotype was observed many times. The rearrangement links TRBV5-1 to TRBJ1-1; D is uncertain. The germline V and J ends were trimmed by 4 bases and 2 bases, with 18 bases remaining between them. Germline loops: CDR1 SGHRS, CDR2 YFSETQ. There are 16 residues in the CDR3. The CDR3 DNA is TGCGCCAGCAGCACCGATCAGCCTACGCGAAACACTGAAGCTTTCTTT. Encoded protein: CASSTDQPTRNTEAFF.

Worth noting for this clonotype: A much more abundant neighbour one base away suggests this may be a read error. The CDR3 DNA reads TGTTCCAGCAGCGGGCGGGAGGCCCATTTTACTAGCTCCTACAATGAGCAGTTCTTC. This encodes CSSSGREAHFTSSYNEQFF. V and J are TRBV21-1 and TRBJ2-1; TRBD2, the table's D call, lacks a check against the DNA. TRBV21-1 is reported as a pseudogene. The CDR3 is 19 residues long.

This clonotype was detected ten times or more. The chain combines TRBV6-5 with TRBJ2-1; D possibly corresponds to TRBD2 (6 bases). The CDR3 sequence is 15 residues long. Germline V gene sequence: CDR1 MNHEY, CDR2 SVGAGI. V was cut by 7 bases and J by 4 bases, with 17 bases left in between. The CDR3 DNA follows: TGTGCCAGCACCCAGCCGGGACTTAGATACAATGAGCAGTTCTTC. This gives the protein CASTQPGLRYNEQFF.

Concerning this clonotype itself: Being one base from a much bigger clone, this may be a read error. V gene TRBV9 combines with J gene TRBJ1-2; D may be TRBD1 (5 bases). CDR1 is SGDLS and CDR2 is YYNGEE in the germline V gene. The CDR3 totals 16 residues. The CDR3 DNA sequence: TGTGTCAGCAGCGTCACCGGGACCCCGACCCCCTATGGCTACACCTTC. Amino acids: CVSSVTGTPTPYGYTF. Full variable domain (remainder filled in from reference TRBV9 and TRBJ1-2): DSGVTQTPKHLITATGQRVTLRCSPRSGDLSVYWYQQSLDQGLQFLIQYYNGEERAKGNILERFSAQQFPDLHSELNLSSLELGDSALYFCVSSVTGTPTPYGYTFGSGTRLTVV.

This clonotype was counted many times. This chain joins TRBV24-1 and TRBJ2-1; 7 bases fit TRBD1. In germline, CDR1 is KGHDR, CDR2 SFDVKD. J gave up 1 base and V 2 bases, and 13 bases lay outside the gene matches. CDR3 length: 19 residues. The CDR3 region is CATSDSGSRGKWSYNEQFF. The CDR3 DNA reads TGTGCCACCAGTGATTCGGGCTCCAGGGGGAAGTGGTCCTACAATGAGCAGTTCTTC.

This clonotype was detected many times. The chain combines TRBV10-3 with TRBJ2-1, with 8 bases identical to TRBD1. The germline CDR1 and CDR2 sequences are ENHRY and SYGVKD. The CDR3 has 17 residues. V shed 1 base, J shed 3 bases, and the junction held 8 bases outside the gene matches. The CDR3 DNA reads TGTGCCATCAGTGAGTTATTGAGCACAGGGGGCTACAATGAGCAGTTCTTC. Its protein product is CAISELLSTGGYNEQFF.

This clonotype was seen many times. This chain uses TRBV20-1 with TRBJ2-5; D could derive from TRBD1 or TRBD2 (5 bases each). The CDR3 consists of 15 residues. CDR1 and CDR2 (germline): DFQATT, SNEGSKA (reference sequence). V dropped 3 bases and J dropped 1 base, with 15 bases sitting between them. For the CDR3, the DNA is TGCAGTGCTAGGGTATGGGGGAGAACCCAAGAGACCCAGTACTTC. It codes for CSARVWGRTQETQYF.

This clonotype was found many times. This chain connects TRBV4-2 to TRBJ1-1, with a weak D call TRBD1 (6 bases). V lost 4 bases to trimming and J lost 0 bases, with 15 bases between them. Germline CDR1 LGHNA, CDR2 YNFKEQ. The CDR3 totals 16 residues. The CDR3 nucleotides read TGTGCCAGCAGCCCGGACAGTAAGATGATGAACACTGAAGCTTTCTTT. Residues: CASSPDSKMMNTEAFF.

The chain carries TRBV6-4 and TRBJ1-1; maybe TRBD1 (5 bases). The CDR3 loop spans 13 amino acids. V gave up 7 bases and J gave up 1 base, with 10 bases separating them. Germline V lookup: CDR1 MRHNA, CDR2 SNTAGT. In DNA form, the CDR3 reads TGTGCCAGCACCGCCCAGGGGAACACTGAAGCTTTCTTT. Its protein product is CASTAQGNTEAFF.

This clonotype was observed at least ten times. The chain uses TRBV20-1 and TRBJ2-7; 11 bases align to TRBD2. Germline V CDR1 and CDR2: DFQATT, SNEGSKA (reference sequence). This CDR3 region has 15 residues. The V and J ends lost 3 bases and 4 bases, in that order; junction bases with no gene match: 8. CDR3 coding DNA: TGCAGTGCTAGTATCACTAGCGGGAGAGCGTACGAGCAGTACTTC. Translated: CSASITSGRAYEQYF.

This clonotype has at least ten counts. This chain joins TRBV2 and TRBJ2-2; TRBD1 agrees at 9 bases. The germline V gene encodes CDR1 SNHLY and CDR2 FYNNEI. CDR3 size: 15 residues. V was pared by 11 bases and J by 2 bases, with 9 bases of the junction left unmatched. CDR3 residues: CARNRGQGNTGELFF. The CDR3 DNA is TGTGCCCGAAATCGGGGACAGGGAAACACCGGGGAGCTGTTTTTT.

This clonotype showed up many times. This chain joins TRBV9 and TRBJ2-7, with TRBD1 identical over 9 bases. CDR3 length: 16 amino acids. Germline V gene lookup returns CDR1 SGDLS and CDR2 YYNGEE. V lost 5 bases to trimming and J lost 6 bases; unmatched junction nucleotides: 15. In DNA, the CDR3 is TGTGCCAGCAGTAAAAGATCACAGGGGGCTATAGGCGAGCAGTACTTC. It yields the protein CASSKRSQGAIGEQYF.

This clonotype was counted ten times or more. The chain employs TRBV7-8 and TRBJ2-5; no clear D gene. The length of the CDR3 is 14 residues. The V end was cut by 8 bases, the J end by 5 bases, with 18 bases between. Germline CDR1 reads SGHVS; CDR2 reads FQNEAQ. The CDR3 sequence: CASVHRLRGETQYF. The CDR3 nucleotides read TGTGCCAGCGTCCATCGGCTGCGCGGCGAGACCCAGTACTTC.

There are many counts of this clonotype. This rearrangement joins TRBV5-5 to TRBJ2-1; 12 nucleotides align to TRBD1. The V segment lost 0 bases and the J segment 5 bases; nucleotides outside the gene matches: 6. Per germline, CDR1 SGHKS and CDR2 YYEKEE (reference sequence). The CDR3 is made up of 17 amino acids. The CDR3 spells CASSLDFRDRGHNEQFF. CDR3 in DNA: TGTGCCAGCAGCTTGGATTTCCGGGACAGGGGGCACAATGAGCAGTTCTTC.

At least ten counts were recorded for this clonotype. This chain joins TRBV5-1 and TRBJ1-3; the D gene is possibly TRBD1 (6 bases). Trimming took off 4 bases at V and 4 bases at J, with 12 bases between the two ends. CDR3 size: 14 residues. CDR1 and CDR2 from the germline V gene are SGHRS and YFSETQ. The CDR3 nucleotides read TGCGCCAGCAGCGAACAGGGAGGCGGAAACACCATATATTTT. It is translated as CASSEQGGGNTIYF.